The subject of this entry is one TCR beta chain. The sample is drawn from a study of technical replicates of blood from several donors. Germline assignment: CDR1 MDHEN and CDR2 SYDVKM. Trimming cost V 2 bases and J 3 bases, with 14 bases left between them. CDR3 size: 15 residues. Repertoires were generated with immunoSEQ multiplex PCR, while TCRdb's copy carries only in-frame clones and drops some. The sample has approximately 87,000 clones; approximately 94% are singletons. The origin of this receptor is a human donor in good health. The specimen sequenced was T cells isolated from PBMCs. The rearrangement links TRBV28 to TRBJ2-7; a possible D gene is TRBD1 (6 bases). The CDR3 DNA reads TGTGCCAGCAGTTTAACCAGGGGCAGGAGCTACGAGCAGTACTTC. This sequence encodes CASSLTRGRSYEQYF.